This TCR beta chain was sequenced during a study of blood T cell repertoires in COVID-19. Overall study context: Acute and convalescent COVID-19 specimens originated in the United States, Italy and Spain.

In the source study's methods: Researchers report that nucleated cell counts were estimated from reference gene primer amplification. The repertoire was sequenced with immunoSEQ multiplex PCR; TCRdb's copy has only in-frame clones and lacks some. For V, J and clone size, that table is used; D and trimming come from the DNA. Altogether 150,000 to 200,000 clones are present, roughly 86% being singletons, with the ten largest covering roughly 2.9%. V lost 7 bases to trimming and J lost 1 base; unmatched junction nucleotides: 4. Germline lookup yields CDR1 LNHDA and CDR2 SQIVND (reference sequence). The CDR3 runs to 14 residues.

The sequencing input was peripheral blood. The chain joins TRBV19 to TRBJ1-1; 9 nucleotides agree with TRBD1. The sequence was obtained from a woman younger than 45 with active or convalescent COVID-19. The CDR3 is CASKPGQGNTEAFF. The CDR3 bases are TGTGCCAGTAAACCGGGACAGGGGAACACTGAAGCTTTCTTT.